This TCR beta chain was retrieved from a study of response to subunit inactivated influenza vaccine. This clonotype showed up just a few times. MiXCR, applied by TCRdb to the RT-PCR reads, yields one record per CDR3 protein. The sample consists of about 620,000 distinct CDR3 sequences, around 11% of them appearing once. In germline, CDR1 is MNHEY, CDR2 SMNVEV (reference sequence). The CDR3 contains 18 residues. V gave up 1 base and J gave up 1 base, with 14 bases separating them. The receptor was derived from a man in his fifties or sixties who received an inactivated influenza vaccine. This chain connects TRBV27 to TRBJ2-6; perhaps TRBD1 as D (5 bases). The material was PBMCs from blood, obtained on the day of vaccination. CDR3 sequence: CASSLFPGLRSGANVLTF. CDR3 DNA sequence: TGTGCCAGCAGTTTATTTCCAGGGTTAAGGTCTGGGGCCAACGTCCTGACTTTC.